The entry below describes one TCR beta chain. Its target is unknown. This sample is part of a study of T cells after yellow fever vaccination. TCRdb re-derived calls from the 5' RACE reads in MiXCR, one entry per CDR3 protein. The sample has some 500,000 distinct CDR3 sequences, roughly 13% seen once. Study results and caveats: Most clones from primary vaccination resurfaced after the booster (96% CD4, around 90% CD8). The appearance of a small share of clonotypes in both CD4 and CD8 compartments was observed.

The sequencing used PBMCs, collected on the day of the yellow fever booster vaccination. This receptor was taken from a man aged 25 to 40 who received the YFV17D yellow fever vaccine.

The DNA for the CDR3 is TGTGCCAGCAGTGAAGCTTGGGGGGGAACCTACGAGCAGTACTTC. Translating gives CASSEAWGGTYEQYF. This chain links TRBV6-1 with TRBJ2-7, with 7 bases fitting TRBD2. CDR3 length: 15 residues. Germline-derived CDR1 and CDR2 are MNHNS and SASEGT. Losses at the gene ends were 0 bases for V and 2 bases for J; bases not matched to a gene: 4.